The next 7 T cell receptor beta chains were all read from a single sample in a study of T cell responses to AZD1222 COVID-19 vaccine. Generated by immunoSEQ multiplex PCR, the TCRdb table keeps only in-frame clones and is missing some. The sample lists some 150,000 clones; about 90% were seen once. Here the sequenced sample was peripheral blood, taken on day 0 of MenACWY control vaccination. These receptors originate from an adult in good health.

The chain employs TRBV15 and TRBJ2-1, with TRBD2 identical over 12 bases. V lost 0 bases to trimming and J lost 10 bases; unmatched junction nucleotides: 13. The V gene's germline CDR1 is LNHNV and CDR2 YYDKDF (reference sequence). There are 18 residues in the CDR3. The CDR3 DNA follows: TGTGCCACCAGCAGAGATCCTCTAGCGGGGGGGCCCCGAGGCGAGCAGTTCTTC. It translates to CATSRDPLAGGPRGEQFF.

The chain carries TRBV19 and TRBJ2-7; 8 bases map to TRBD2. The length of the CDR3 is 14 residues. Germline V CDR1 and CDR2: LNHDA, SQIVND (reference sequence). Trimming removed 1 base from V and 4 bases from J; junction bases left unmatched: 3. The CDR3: CASSIAGGPYEQYF. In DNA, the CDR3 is TGTGCCAGTAGTATAGCGGGAGGGCCATACGAGCAGTACTTC.

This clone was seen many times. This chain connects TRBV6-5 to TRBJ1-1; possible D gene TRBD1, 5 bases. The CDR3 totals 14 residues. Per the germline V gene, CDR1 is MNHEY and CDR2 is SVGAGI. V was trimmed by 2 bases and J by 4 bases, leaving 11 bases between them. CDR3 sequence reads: CASSYARVTTEAFF. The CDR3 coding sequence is TGTGCCAGCAGTTACGCCAGGGTAACCACTGAAGCTTTCTTT.

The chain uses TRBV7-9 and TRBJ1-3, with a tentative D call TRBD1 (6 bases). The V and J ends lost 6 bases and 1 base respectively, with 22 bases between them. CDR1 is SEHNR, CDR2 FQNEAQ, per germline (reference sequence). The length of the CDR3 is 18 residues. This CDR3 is CASRPKVRGDDSGNTIYF. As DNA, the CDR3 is TGTGCCAGCAGACCAAAGGTCAGGGGTGACGATTCTGGAAACACCATATATTTT.

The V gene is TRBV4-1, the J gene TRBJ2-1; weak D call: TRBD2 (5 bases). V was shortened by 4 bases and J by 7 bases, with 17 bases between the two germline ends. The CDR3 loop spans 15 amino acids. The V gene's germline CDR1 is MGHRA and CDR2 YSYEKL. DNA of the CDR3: TGCGCCAGCAGCCCGGAGGCGGCCGGGCAAAATGAGCAGTTCTTC. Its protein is CASSPEAAGQNEQFF.

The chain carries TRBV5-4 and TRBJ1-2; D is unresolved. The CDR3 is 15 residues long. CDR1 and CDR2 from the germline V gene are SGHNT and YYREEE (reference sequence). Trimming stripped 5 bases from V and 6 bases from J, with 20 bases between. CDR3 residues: CASSPDLIISHGYTF. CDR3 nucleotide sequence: TGTGCCAGCAGTCCCGACCTAATAATAAGCCATGGCTACACCTTC.

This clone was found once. CDR3 sequence (DNA): TGTGCCAGCAGTGAATGGGGCAACAGCGGGTCCTACGAGCAGTACGTC. Translation: CASSEWGNSGSYEQYV. The V gene is TRBV6-1, the J gene TRBJ2-7, with a tentative D call TRBD2 (6 bases). This CDR3 comprises 16 residues. Looked up from germline, CDR1 is MNHNS and CDR2 is SASEGT. V was trimmed by 2 bases and J by 1 base, leaving 15 bases between them.